What follows describes a single T cell receptor (beta chain). Some clones are missing from TCRdb's copy, which holds only in-frame ones; the method was immunoSEQ multiplex PCR. The profile shows 100,000 to 150,000 clones, about 93% of them singletons. V was shortened by 6 bases and J by 13 bases, with 18 bases between the two germline ends. Germline V gene sequence: CDR1 SQVTM, CDR2 ANQGSEA. The CDR3 runs to 12 residues. These data come from a study of control samples from healthy donors and cancer patients. This receptor was obtained from a man aged 35 to 55 in good health. The sequenced material came from blood. The gene calls are TRBV29-1 and TRBJ1-4; a possible D gene is TRBD1 (6 bases). The CDR3 protein is CSVKLLTGTLFF. The DNA of the CDR3 is TGCAGCGTAAAACTACTAACAGGGACACTGTTTTTT.